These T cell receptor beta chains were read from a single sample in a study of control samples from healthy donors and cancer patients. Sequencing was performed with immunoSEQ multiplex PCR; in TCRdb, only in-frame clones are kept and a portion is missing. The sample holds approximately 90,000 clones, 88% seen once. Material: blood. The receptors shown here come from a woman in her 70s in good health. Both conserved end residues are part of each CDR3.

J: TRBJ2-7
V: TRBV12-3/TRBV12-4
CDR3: CASSRDSSYEQYF

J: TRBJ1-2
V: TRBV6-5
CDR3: CASRQDYGYTF

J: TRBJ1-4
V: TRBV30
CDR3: CAWSVWGQSNEKLFF

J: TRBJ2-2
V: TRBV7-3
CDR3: CASSLVSGEELFF

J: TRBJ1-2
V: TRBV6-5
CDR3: CASGADYGYTF

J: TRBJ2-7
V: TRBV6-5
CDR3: CASSYSRGATYEQYF

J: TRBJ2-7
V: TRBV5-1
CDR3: CASSLGQKAYF

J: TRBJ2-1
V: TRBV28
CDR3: CASSLVGEQFF

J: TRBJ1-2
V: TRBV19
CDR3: CASSIERTANYGYTF

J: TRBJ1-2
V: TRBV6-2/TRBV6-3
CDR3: CASSTGTPVLGYTF

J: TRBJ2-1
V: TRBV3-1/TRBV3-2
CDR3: CASSPSGVNEQFF

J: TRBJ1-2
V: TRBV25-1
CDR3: CASSVPVYGYTF

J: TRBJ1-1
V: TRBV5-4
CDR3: CASSLYGPNTEAFF

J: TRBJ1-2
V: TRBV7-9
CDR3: CASSLGGLRGYTF

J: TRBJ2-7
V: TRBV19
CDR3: CASSRNLAVGGYNEQYF

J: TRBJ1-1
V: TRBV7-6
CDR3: CASSSGTGPMNTEAFF

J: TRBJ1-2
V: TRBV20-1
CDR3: CSARDQVGYTF

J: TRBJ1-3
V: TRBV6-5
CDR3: CASSSTGPLTIYF

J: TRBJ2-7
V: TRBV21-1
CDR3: CASSKTPGGHSYEQYF

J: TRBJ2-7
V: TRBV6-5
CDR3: CAGRGDSYEQYF